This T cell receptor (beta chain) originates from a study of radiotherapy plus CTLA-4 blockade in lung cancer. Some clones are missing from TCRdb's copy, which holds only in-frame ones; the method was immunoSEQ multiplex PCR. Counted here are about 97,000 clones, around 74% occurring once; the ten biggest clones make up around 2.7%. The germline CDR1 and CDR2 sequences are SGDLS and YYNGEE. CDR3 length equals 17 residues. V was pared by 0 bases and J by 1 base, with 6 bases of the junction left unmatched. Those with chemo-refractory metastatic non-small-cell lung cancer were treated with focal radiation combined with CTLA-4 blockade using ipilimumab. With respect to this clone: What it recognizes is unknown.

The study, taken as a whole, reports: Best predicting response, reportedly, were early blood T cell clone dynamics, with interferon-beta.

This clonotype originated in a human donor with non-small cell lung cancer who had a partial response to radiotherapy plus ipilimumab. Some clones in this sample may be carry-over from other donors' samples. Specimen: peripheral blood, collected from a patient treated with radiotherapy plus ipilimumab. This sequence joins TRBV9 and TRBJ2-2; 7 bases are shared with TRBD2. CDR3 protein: CASSVGGSGGNTGELFF. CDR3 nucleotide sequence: TGTGCCAGCAGCGTAGGGGGCTCGGGGGGGAACACCGGGGAGCTGTTTTTT.